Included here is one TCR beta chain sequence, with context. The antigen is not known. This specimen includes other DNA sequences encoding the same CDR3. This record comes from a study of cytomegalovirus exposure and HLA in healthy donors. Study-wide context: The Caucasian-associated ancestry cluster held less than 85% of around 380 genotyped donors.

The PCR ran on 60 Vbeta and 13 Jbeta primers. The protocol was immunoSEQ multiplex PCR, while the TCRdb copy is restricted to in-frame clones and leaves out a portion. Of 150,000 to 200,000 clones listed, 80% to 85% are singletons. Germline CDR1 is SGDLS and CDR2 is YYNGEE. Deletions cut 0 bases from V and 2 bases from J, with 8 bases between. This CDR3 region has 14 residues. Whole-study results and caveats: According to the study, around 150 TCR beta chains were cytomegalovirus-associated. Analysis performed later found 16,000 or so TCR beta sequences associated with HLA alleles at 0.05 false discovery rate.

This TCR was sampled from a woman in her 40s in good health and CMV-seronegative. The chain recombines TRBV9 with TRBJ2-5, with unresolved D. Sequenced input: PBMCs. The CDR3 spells CASSVGAVQETQYF. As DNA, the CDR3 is TGTGCCAGCAGCGTAGGGGCAGTACAAGAGACCCAGTACTTC. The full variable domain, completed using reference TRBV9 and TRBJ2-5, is DSGVTQTPKHLITATGQRVTLRCSPRSGDLSVYWYQQSLDQGLQFLIQYYNGEERAKGNILERFSAQQFPDLHSELNLSSLELGDSALYFCASSVGAVQETQYFGPGTRLLVL.